A selection of T cell receptor beta chains follows, all from one sample in a study of blood T cell repertoires in COVID-19. The table came from immunoSEQ multiplex PCR; TCRdb's copy has only in-frame clones and leaves some out. The sample records approximately 350,000 clones, about 90% being singletons. Sequenced input: peripheral blood. Receptors were obtained from a woman in her seventies with COVID-19, enrolled during active disease. Each CDR3 is given with its conserved first and last residue. The D gene is left open where the match is weak. The size of a clone is reported for some rows only, either as once, few or many, or as a class for expanded clones.

clone_size	cdr3_length	j_call	d_call	v_call	cdr3_aa	cdr3_nt
once	14	TRBJ2-7	.	TRBV4-3	CASSQSSGSYEQYF	TGCGCCAGCAGCCAATCGTCCGGCTCCTACGAGCAGTACTTC
.	14	TRBJ1-3	.	TRBV28	CASRRGTSGNTIYF	TGTGCCAGCAGGCGGGGAACCTCTGGAAACACCATATATTTT
.	14	TRBJ1-4	.	TRBV6-2/TRBV6-3	CASSQTATNEKLFF	TGTGCCAGCAGTCAGACAGCAACTAATGAAAAACTGTTTTTT
.	13	TRBJ2-7	TRBD1	TRBV29-1	CSVGGAGDRGLLF	TGCAGCGTTGGAGGGGCCGGGGACAGGGGGCTTCTCTTC
.	13	TRBJ1-6	.	TRBV27	CASSSGPVSPLHF	TGTGCCAGCAGTTCAGGGCCGGTTTCACCCCTCCACTTT
.	13	TRBJ2-1	.	TRBV18	CASSPEGFVEQFF	TGTGCCAGCTCACCAGAGGGCTTCGTGGAGCAGTTCTTC
.	13	TRBJ2-2	.	TRBV7-7	CASSRGNTGELFF	TGTGCCAGCAGTAGAGGGAATACCGGGGAGCTGTTTTTT
.	15	TRBJ1-1	TRBD1	TRBV24-1	CATSPRQGINTEAFF	TGTGCCACCAGTCCGAGACAGGGGATAAACACTGAAGCTTTCTTT
.	15	TRBJ1-1	.	TRBV7-2	CASSFIGAMNTEAFF	TGTGCCAGCAGCTTTATTGGGGCAATGAACACTGAAGCTTTCTTT
once	15	TRBJ2-5	TRBD2	TRBV5-1	CASSKGLAGQETQYF	TGCGCCAGCAGCAAGGGACTAGCGGGGCAAGAGACCCAGTACTTC
once	16	TRBJ2-1	TRBD1	TRBV28	CASSSVPGTVYNEQFF	TGTGCCAGCAGTTCAGTACCCGGGACAGTATACAATGAGCAGTTCTTC
.	15	TRBJ2-2	.	TRBV7-9	CASSLATGLVGELFF	TGTGCCAGCAGCTTAGCGACAGGTCTGGTCGGGGAGCTGTTTTTT
.	15	TRBJ2-1	.	TRBV27	CASSSRAGLYNEQFF	TGTGCCAGCAGTTCCCGGGCAGGGTTATACAATGAGCAGTTCTTC
.	12	TRBJ1-1	TRBD1	TRBV5-1	CASSLQGAEAFF	TGCGCCAGCAGCCTACAGGGGGCTGAAGCTTTCTTT
many	14	TRBJ2-5	.	TRBV15	CATSRDRNSLTQYF	TGTGCCACCAGCAGAGATCGAAACAGTTTGACCCAGTACTTC
many	13	TRBJ1-6	.	TRBV20-1	CSASQPGNSPLHF	TGCAGTGCTAGTCAGCCGGGGAATTCACCCCTCCACTTT
large	13	TRBJ1-4	.	TRBV18	CASSREAGEKLFF	TGTGCCAGCTCCCGGGAAGCTGGGGAAAAACTGTTTTTT
.	15	TRBJ1-2	.	TRBV7-9	CASSLVEGADYGYTF	TGTGCCAGCAGCTTAGTGGAGGGTGCGGACTATGGCTACACCTTC
.	14	TRBJ1-2	.	TRBV6-5	CASSSRTAVYGYTF	TGTGCCAGCAGTTCCAGGACAGCAGTCTATGGCTACACCTTC
.	13	TRBJ2-5	TRBD1	TRBV15	CATLMTGAETQYF	TGTGCCACCCTAATGACAGGGGCAGAGACCCAGTACTTC
few	12	TRBJ1-1	.	TRBV5-4	CASSPRTGEAFF	TGTGCCAGCAGCCCTCGCACGGGTGAAGCTTTCTTT
.	14	TRBJ2-3	.	TRBV2	CASRPGMGTDTQYF	TGTGCCAGCAGGCCGGGGATGGGCACAGATACGCAGTATTTT
few	15	TRBJ2-7	TRBD1	TRBV3-1/TRBV3-2	CASSPGQGPFYEQYF	TGTGCCAGCAGCCCCGGACAGGGCCCTTTCTACGAGCAGTACTTC
few	15	TRBJ1-1	.	TRBV6-5	CASTRGSLMNTEAFF	TGTGCCAGCACCAGGGGAAGTTTAATGAACACTGAAGCTTTCTTT
.	15	TRBJ1-1	.	TRBV10-3	CAISDEEHGNTEAFF	TGTGCCATCAGTGACGAAGAACATGGGAACACTGAAGCTTTCTTT
.	18	TRBJ2-6	TRBD2	TRBV2	CASSEEKRGYSGANVLTF	TGTGCCAGCAGTGAAGAAAAGCGGGGGTACTCTGGGGCCAACGTCCTGACTTTC
many	13	TRBJ1-2	TRBD1	TRBV2	CASSAQGDRGYTF	TGTGCCAGCAGTGCACAGGGGGATAGAGGCTACACCTTC
.	16	TRBJ1-1	.	TRBV27	CASSHTPGTGVTEAFF	TGTGCCAGCAGCCACACCCCAGGCACCGGGGTCACTGAAGCTTTCTTT
.	14	TRBJ1-4	.	TRBV18	CASSPGRTHEKLFF	TGTGCCAGCTCACCGGGGCGGACCCATGAAAAACTGTTTTTT
once	15	TRBJ1-2	TRBD1	TRBV2	CASTVLGTGNYGYTF	TGTGCCAGCACCGTCCTCGGGACAGGGAACTATGGCTACACCTTC
.	11	TRBJ2-7	.	TRBV30	CAWRHSYEQYF	TGTGCCTGGAGACACTCCTACGAGCAGTACTTC
.	14	TRBJ2-7	TRBD1	TRBV18	CASSPNRGPDEQYF	TGTGCCAGCTCACCCAACAGGGGGCCGGACGAGCAGTACTTC